The clone carrying this TCR beta chain was counted a single time. This sample is drawn from a study of control samples from healthy donors and cancer patients. Germline loops: CDR1 SGDLS, CDR2 YYNGEE. The V gene end was trimmed by 0 bases and the J gene end by 9 bases; junction bases not matched to a gene: 4. The CDR3 is 14 amino acids. Clones were read by immunoSEQ multiplex PCR, and TCRdb kept only the in-frame ones, dropping some. The table shows some 100,000 clones, with 80% to 90% occurring only once. This chain connects TRBV9 to TRBJ2-1; TRBD2 matches at 9 bases. Sequenced: blood. The clonotype originates from a man under 40 in good health. CDR3 sequence reads: CASSVGGGAGEQFF. The CDR3 coding sequence is TGTGCCAGCAGCGTAGGCGGGGGGGCCGGTGAGCAGTTCTTC.